These 4 T cell receptor beta chains originate from one sample sequenced in a study of neurological immune-mediated disorders. Time point meaning: longitudinal time-point 1 (baseline). TCRdb reprocessed the 5' RACE reads with MiXCR, giving one entry per CDR3 protein. The table includes some 54,000 distinct CDR3 sequences, about 10% detected once. The sequenced material came from PBMCs. Receptor source: a male donor with HTLV-1-associated myelopathy (HAM/TSP).

This clonotype has a count of ten or more. The chain employs TRBV12-3 or TRBV12-4 and TRBJ1-5; TRBD1 agrees at 9 bases. V trimming: 3 bases; J trimming: 7 bases; junction bases outside the gene matches: 7. The CDR3 is made up of 15 amino acids. The CDR3 sequence: CASSLGTGTEQPQHF. DNA for the CDR3: TGTGCCAGCAGTTTGGGGACAGGGACGGAGCAGCCCCAGCATTTT.

This clonotype was recorded only once. One end of the junction varies from germline; a read error may be responsible. CDR3 bases: TGTGCCAACAGCCCCTCCAGTGCACTAGCCAAAAACATTCAGTACTTC. Its protein is CANSPSSALAKNIQYF. The chain has TRBV7-9 and TRBJ2-4; D is uncertain. The germline CDR1 and CDR2 sequences are SEHNR and FQNEAQ (reference sequence). This CDR3 is built from 16 residues.

This clonotype was counted at least ten times. The chain links TRBV20-1 to TRBJ2-3, with 12 positions matching TRBD1. CDR3 size: 13 residues. Germline V gene sequence: CDR1 DFQATT, CDR2 SNEGSKA (reference sequence). The V gene end was trimmed by 6 bases and the J gene end by 10 bases; junction bases not matched to a gene: 8. The CDR3 loop is CSAAGTGGSSQYF. The CDR3 region has the DNA TGCAGTGCCGCCGGGACAGGGGGCTCCTCGCAGTATTTT.

This clonotype was picked up many times. The V gene is TRBV12-3 or TRBV12-4, the J gene TRBJ1-5; 7 bases map to TRBD1. The V segment lost 3 bases and the J segment 6 bases; nucleotides outside the gene matches: 5. The CDR3 totals 14 residues. The CDR3 spells CASSFDRAIQPQHF. The CDR3 DNA is TGTGCCAGCAGTTTTGACAGGGCGATTCAGCCCCAGCATTTT.